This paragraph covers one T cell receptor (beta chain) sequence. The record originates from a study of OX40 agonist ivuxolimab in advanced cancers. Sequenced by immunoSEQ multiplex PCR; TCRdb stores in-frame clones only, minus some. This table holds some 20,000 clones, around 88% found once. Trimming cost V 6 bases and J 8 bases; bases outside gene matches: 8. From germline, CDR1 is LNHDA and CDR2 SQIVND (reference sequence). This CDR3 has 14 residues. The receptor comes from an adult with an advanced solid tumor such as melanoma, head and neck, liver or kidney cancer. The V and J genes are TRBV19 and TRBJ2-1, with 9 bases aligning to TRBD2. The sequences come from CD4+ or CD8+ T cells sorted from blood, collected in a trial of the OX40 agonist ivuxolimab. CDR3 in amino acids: CASSLAGRLDEQFF. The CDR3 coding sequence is TGTGCCAGTAGCCTAGCGGGACGGTTAGATGAGCAGTTCTTC.